This T cell receptor (beta chain) was obtained from a study of blood T cells in healthy people across ages. Germline CDR1 reads DFQATT; CDR2 reads SNEGSKA (reference sequence). This CDR3 has 11 amino acids. It was with a sample-barcoded 5' primer and a J-beta primer mix that a second PCR of roughly 6 to 11 cycles was run. All samples yielded 2.5 million or more CDR3-containing paired-end reads. TCRdb called the 5' RACE reads again in MiXCR, with one record for every CDR3 protein. The sample shows fewer than 750,000 distinct CDR3 sequences, over 40% of them seen only once. The receptor's source is a woman older than 75 in good health. The chain employs TRBV20-1 and TRBJ2-5, with no clear D. Matching the DNA end better, TRBJ2-7 makes the J call doubtful. What was sequenced was blood. In DNA form, the CDR3 reads TGCAGTGCTAGAGGTCACTACGAGCAGTACTTC. Translation: CSARGHYEQYF.